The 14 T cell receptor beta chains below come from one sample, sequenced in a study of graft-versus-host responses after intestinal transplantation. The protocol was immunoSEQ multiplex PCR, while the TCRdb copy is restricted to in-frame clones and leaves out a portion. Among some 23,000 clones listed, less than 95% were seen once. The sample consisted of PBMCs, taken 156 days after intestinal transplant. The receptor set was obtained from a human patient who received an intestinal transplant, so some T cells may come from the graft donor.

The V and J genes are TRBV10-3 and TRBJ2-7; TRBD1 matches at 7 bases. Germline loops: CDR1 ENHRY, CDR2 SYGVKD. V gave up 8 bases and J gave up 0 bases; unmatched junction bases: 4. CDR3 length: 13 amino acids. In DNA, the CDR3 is TGTGCCATCGGCCGGGACAGCTCCTACGAGCAGTACTTC. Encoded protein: CAIGRDSSYEQYF.

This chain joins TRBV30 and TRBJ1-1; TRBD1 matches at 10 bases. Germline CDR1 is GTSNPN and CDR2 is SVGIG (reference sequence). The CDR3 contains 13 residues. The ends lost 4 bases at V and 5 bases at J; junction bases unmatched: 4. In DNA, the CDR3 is TGTGCCTGGAAGGGGACAGGGGAAACTGAAGCTTTCTTT. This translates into CAWKGTGETEAFF.

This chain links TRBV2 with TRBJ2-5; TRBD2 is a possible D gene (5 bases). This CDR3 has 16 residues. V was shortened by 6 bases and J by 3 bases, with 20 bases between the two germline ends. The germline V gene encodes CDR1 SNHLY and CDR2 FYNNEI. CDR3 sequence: CASRRTLNLKKETQYF. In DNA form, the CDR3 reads TGTGCCAGCAGGAGGACTTTAAATCTTAAGAAAGAGACCCAGTACTTC.

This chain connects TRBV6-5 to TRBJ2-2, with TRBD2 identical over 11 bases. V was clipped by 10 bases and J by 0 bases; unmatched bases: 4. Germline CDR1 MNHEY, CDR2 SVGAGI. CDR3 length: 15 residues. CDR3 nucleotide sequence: TGTGCCACCCATAGCGGGGGGGCGAACACCGGGGAGCTGTTTTTT. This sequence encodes CATHSGGANTGELFF.

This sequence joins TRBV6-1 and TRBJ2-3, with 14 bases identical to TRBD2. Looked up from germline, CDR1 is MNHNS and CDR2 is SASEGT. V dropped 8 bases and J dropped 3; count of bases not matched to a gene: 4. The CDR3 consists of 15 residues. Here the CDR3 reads CASSGLAGGTDTQYF. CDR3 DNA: TGTGCCAGCTCAGGACTAGCGGGAGGTACAGATACGCAGTATTTT.

The chain's CDR3 is CASSLGQAAYEQYF. Written as DNA, the CDR3 is TGTGCCAGCAGCTTGGGGCAGGCCGCCTACGAGCAGTACTTC. V and J are TRBV11-3 and TRBJ2-7; possibly TRBD1 for D (5 bases). The germline CDR1 and CDR2 sequences are SGHNT and YENEEA. V lost 3 bases, J lost 2 bases, and 11 bases lay in between. The CDR3 totals 14 residues.

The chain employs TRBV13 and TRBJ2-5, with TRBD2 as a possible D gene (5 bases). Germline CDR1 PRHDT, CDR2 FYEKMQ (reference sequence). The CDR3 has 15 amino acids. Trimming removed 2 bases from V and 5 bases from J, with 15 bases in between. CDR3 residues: CASSLSDSSRETQYF. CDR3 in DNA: TGTGCCAGCAGCTTATCGGACTCCTCGAGGGAGACCCAGTACTTC.

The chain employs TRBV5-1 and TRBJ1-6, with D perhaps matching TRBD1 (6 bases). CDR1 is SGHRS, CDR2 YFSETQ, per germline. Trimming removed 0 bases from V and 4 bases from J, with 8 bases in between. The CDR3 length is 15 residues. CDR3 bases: TGCGCCAGCAGCTTGGATGGACAGTATAATTCACCCCTCCACTTT. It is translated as CASSLDGQYNSPLHF.

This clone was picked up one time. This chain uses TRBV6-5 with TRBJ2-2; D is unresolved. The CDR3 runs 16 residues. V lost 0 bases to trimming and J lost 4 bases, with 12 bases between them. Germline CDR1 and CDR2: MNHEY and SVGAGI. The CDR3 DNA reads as TGTGCCAGCAGTTACTCGACCACCTTCGGCACCGGGGAGCTGTTTTTT. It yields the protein CASSYSTTFGTGELFF.

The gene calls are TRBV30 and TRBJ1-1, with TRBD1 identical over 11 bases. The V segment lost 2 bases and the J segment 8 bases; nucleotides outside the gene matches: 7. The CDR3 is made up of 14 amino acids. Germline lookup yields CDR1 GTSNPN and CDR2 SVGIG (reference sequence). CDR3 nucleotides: TGTGCCTGGAGTCTGGGGACAGGGGGATCCGAAGCTTTCTTT. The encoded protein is CAWSLGTGGSEAFF.

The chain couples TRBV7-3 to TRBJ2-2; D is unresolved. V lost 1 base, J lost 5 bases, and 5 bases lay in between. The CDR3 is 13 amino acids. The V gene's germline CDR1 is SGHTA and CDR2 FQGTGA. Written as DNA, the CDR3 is TGTGCCAGCAGCTTAATTGTAACCGGGGAGCTGTTTTTT. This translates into CASSLIVTGELFF.

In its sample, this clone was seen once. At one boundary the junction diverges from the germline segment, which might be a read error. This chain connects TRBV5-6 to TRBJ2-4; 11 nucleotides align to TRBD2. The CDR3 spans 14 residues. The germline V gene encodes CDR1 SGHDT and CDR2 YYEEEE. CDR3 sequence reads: CASSFTSGGPISPF. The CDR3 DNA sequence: TGTGCCAGCAGCTTTACTAGCGGGGGCCCGATATCCCCCTTT.

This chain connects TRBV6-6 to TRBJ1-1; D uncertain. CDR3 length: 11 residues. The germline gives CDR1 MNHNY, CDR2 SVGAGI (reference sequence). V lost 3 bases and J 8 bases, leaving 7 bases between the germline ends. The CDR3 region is CASSYGKEAFF. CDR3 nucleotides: TGTGCCAGCAGTTATGGTAAAGAAGCTTTCTTT.

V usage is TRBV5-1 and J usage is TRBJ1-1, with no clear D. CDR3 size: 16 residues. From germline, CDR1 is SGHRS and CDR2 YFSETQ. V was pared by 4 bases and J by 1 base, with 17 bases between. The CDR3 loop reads CASSQGLPGGNTEAFF. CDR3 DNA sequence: TGCGCCAGCAGCCAAGGACTCCCAGGTGGGAACACTGAAGCTTTCTTT. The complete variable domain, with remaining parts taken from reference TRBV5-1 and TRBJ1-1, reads KAGVTQTPRYLIKTRGQQVTLSCSPISGHRSVSWYQQTPGQGLQFLFEYFSETQRNKGNFPGRFSGRQFSNSRSEMNVSTLELGDSALYLCASSQGLPGGNTEAFFGQGTRLTVV.